This T cell receptor beta chain was observed in a study of blood T cells in healthy people across ages. General study results and limits: Estimates drawn from one million T cells were deemed to understate diversity.

With a J-beta primer mix and a sample-barcoded 5' primer, a second PCR ran about 7 to 12 cycles. One entry per CDR3 protein results from TCRdb running MiXCR on the 5' RACE reads. This repertoire shows about a million distinct CDR3 sequences, roughly 47% found once; its top ten account for 20% to 25%. With respect to this clonotype: Its specificity is unknown.

The source is a woman aged 55-70 years in good health. Material: blood.

CDR3 sequence (DNA): TGCAGCGCCACCCAAGAGACCCAGTACTTC. Encoded protein: CSATQETQYF. The chain couples TRBV29-1 to TRBJ2-5; D uncertain. The V gene's germline CDR1 is SQVTM and CDR2 ANQGSEA. The CDR3 sequence is 10 residues long. Between the trimmed V and J ends, which lost 7 bases and 1 base, there was a span of 4 bases. Variable domain in full (rest from reference TRBV29-1 and TRBJ2-5): SAVISQKPSRDICQRGTSLTIQCQVDSQVTMMFWYRQQPGQSLTLIATANQGSEATYESGFVIDKFPISRPNLTFSTLTVSNMSPEDSSIYLCSATQETQYFGPGTRLLVL.